This T cell receptor beta chain was recorded in a study of blood T cell dynamics during melanoma immunotherapy. Sequenced by immunoSEQ multiplex PCR; TCRdb stores in-frame clones only, minus some. The profile shows more than 10,000 clones, about 88% of them singletons. As for time point: pre-treatment baseline. This CDR3 is 15 amino acids long. Germline loops: CDR1 SGHRS, CDR2 YFSETQ. The junction had 5 bases not matched to a gene; V was cut back by 4 bases and J by 0 bases. The clonotype was recovered from a human donor with melanoma. The source was blood, collected from a patient treated with checkpoint blockade. The V and J genes are TRBV5-1 and TRBJ2-3, with TRBD1 identical over 7 bases. The CDR3 nucleotides are TGCGCCAGCAGCCCAAGGGGACAGAGCACAGATACGCAGTATTTT. It encodes CASSPRGQSTDTQYF.